This T cell receptor beta chain was recorded in a study of STAT5B mutations in CD4+ large granular lymphocyte leukemia. Whole-study results and caveats: No patients shared main leukemic clonotypes, though roughly 27% appeared at low frequency elsewhere.

Assay used: immunoSEQ multiplex PCR; TCRdb lists only in-frame clones, some missing. The sample lists approximately 20,000 clones; 84% were seen once. To note about this clone: No antigen is known for it.

Controls came from buffy coats of healthy blood donors. This CDR3 comprises 16 residues. V was shortened by 2 bases and J by 2 bases, with 19 bases between the two germline ends. Germline CDR1 is GTSNPN and CDR2 is SVGIG (reference sequence). This clonotype originated in a human donor in good health. This chain connects TRBV30 to TRBJ2-7, with a tentative D call TRBD1 (6 bases). Sequencing used CD4+ T cells from blood buffy coats. The CDR3 DNA sequence: TGTGCCTGGAGTTCCTTATCCCGGGACACTGCCTACGAGCAGTACTTC. This sequence encodes CAWSSLSRDTAYEQYF.